This entry lists 27 T cell receptor beta chains sequenced from one sample in a study of tumor-infiltrating lymphocytes in primary liver carcinoma. Between about 19 and 34 mg of unsorted bulk tissue served as the source from which RNA and DNA were co-extracted. Priming with a constant-region primer yielded TCR beta cDNA from roughly 500 ng total RNA. Three-round nested multiplex PCR performed with slightly modified ARM-PCR produced the TCR beta libraries. A C-beta reverse primer and TRBV1-TRBV30 forward primers served in each of the first two PCR rounds, at 10 cycles apiece. One entry per CDR3 protein, called by TCRdb with MiXCR from the multiplex PCR reads. The sample holds about 110,000 distinct CDR3 sequences, approximately 70% seen once. The sequencing input was liver tumor tissue from sampling region 1. The subset denotes: tumor region T1, superior pole. These receptors were obtained from an older woman with primary liver carcinoma and hepatitis B virus infection.

Concerning this clonotype itself: This is likely a read error, given that the CDR3 carries no conserved phenylalanine or tryptophan at its end. The J gene is TRBJ2-3, the V gene TRBV29-1; possible D gene TRBD2, 5 bases. The CDR3 extends over 14 amino acids. The germline V gene has CDR1 SQVTM and CDR2 ANQGSEA. V lost 6 bases and J lost 11, with 24 bases in between. The CDR3 DNA reads as TGCAGCGTCAGGACCTCGCAATTATCACGGGAGCAGTATTGT. Amino acid sequence: CSVRTSQLSREQYC.

As concerns this clonotype: At one end, the junction sequence differs from germline, possibly due to a read error. J is TRBJ2-2 and V is TRBV29-1; a weak D match, TRBD2 (6 bases). The CDR3 sequence is 13 residues long. Germline CDR1 SQVTM, CDR2 ANQGSEA. CDR3 DNA sequence: TGCCGCGTTACGGGGCACTCGGGCGGGGAGCTGTTATTT. It encodes CRVTGHSGGELLF.

As to this clonotype: A much larger clone sits a single nucleotide away, making a read error possible. This rearrangement joins TRBV7-9 to TRBJ2-2, with D maybe TRBD2 (5 bases). From germline, CDR1 is SEHNR and CDR2 FQNEAQ (reference sequence). The CDR3 is 16 residues long. The DNA for the CDR3 is TGTGCCAGCACCACTGACGTCGGGTCTCTCACCGGGGAGCTGTTATTT. This gives the protein CASTTDVGSLTGELLF.

This clonotype was seen many times. This chain connects TRBV11-1 to TRBJ2-7; 7 bases map to TRBD1. J gave up 2 bases and V 5 bases, and 9 bases lay outside the gene matches. The CDR3 totals 15 residues. Germline-derived CDR1 and CDR2 are SGHAT and FQDESV (reference sequence). CDR3 DNA sequence: TGTGCCAGCAGCCGATTACAGGGGCCCGCCTACGAGCAGTACTTC. It translates to CASSRLQGPAYEQYF.

This CDR3 reads CASSSSLRRRSGELFF. CDR3 nucleotide sequence: TGTGCCAGCAGCTCCTCTCTTAGGAGAAGGTCCGGGGAGCTGTTTTTT. The J gene is TRBJ2-2, the V gene TRBV7-9; D remains ambiguous. Trimming took off 4 bases at V and 6 bases at J, with 18 bases between the two ends. The germline CDR1 and CDR2 sequences are SEHNR and FQNEAQ (reference sequence). This CDR3 is 16 amino acids long.

A word on this clonotype: A junction boundary mismatches the germline segment, possibly from a read error. This sequence joins TRBV11-3 and TRBJ1-2; 7 bases map to TRBD1. Germline V gives CDR1 SGHNT, CDR2 YENEEA. CDR3 length equals 15 residues. The DNA for the CDR3 is TGCGCCAGCAACCCACGACCGGACAGGCGCTATGGCTACACCTTC. It yields the protein CASNPRPDRRYGYTF.

This clonotype was detected a few times. This may stem from a read error, because a much larger clone lies one nucleotide away. The V and J genes are TRBV6-1 and TRBJ2-1, with 10 bases matching TRBD2. Germline V CDR1 and CDR2: MNHNS, SASEGT. The CDR3 runs to 14 residues. CDR3 sequence reads: CASSGLAETNKQFF. DNA for the CDR3: TGTGCCAGCAGCGGACTAGCGGAGACCAATAAGCAGTTCTTC.

The chain recombines TRBV7-9 with TRBJ2-2; perhaps TRBD2 as D (6 bases). There are 15 residues in the CDR3. Trimming removed 11 bases at V and 4 bases at J, with 20 bases between. Germline V gene lookup returns CDR1 SEHNR and CDR2 FQNEAQ (reference sequence). The CDR3 sequence: CAGCLYAGSTGELFF. The CDR3, as DNA: TGTGCCGGCTGCTTATACGCGGGAAGCACCGGGGAGCTGTTTTTT.

To note about this clonotype: The junction differs from germline at one of its ends, possibly a read error. The chain carries TRBV6-1 and TRBJ2-7; D not certain. CDR1 is MNHNS and CDR2 is SASEGT in the germline V gene. This CDR3 comprises 15 residues. Here the CDR3 reads CASSDPGDSSCEQYF. The DNA of the CDR3 is TGTGCCAGCAGTGACCCAGGTGATAGCTCCTGCGAGCAGTACTTC.

The chain uses TRBV4-1 and TRBJ2-7; D might be TRBD2 (5 bases). This CDR3 has 15 residues. Trimming shortened V by 1 base and J by 8 bases, and 18 bases separated the two germline ends. The germline CDR1 and CDR2 sequences are MGHRA and YSYEKL. CDR3 coding DNA: TGCGCCAGCAGCCAAGCAATAGGGAGACAATACAAGCAGTACTTC. This translates into CASSQAIGRQYKQYF.

The chain has TRBV10-3 and TRBJ1-1; 9 bases are a match to TRBD1. With V trimmed by 6 bases and J by 0 bases, 11 bases remained unmatched. Germline V gives CDR1 ENHRY, CDR2 SYGVKD. CDR3 length: 17 residues. CDR3 loop: CAISSGTGTLMNTEAFF. CDR3 in DNA: TGTGCCATCAGCTCCGGGACAGGGACTTTAATGAACACTGAAGCTTTCTTT.

Turning to this clonotype: A much larger clone lies a single base off, so this may be a read error. The rearrangement links TRBV28 to TRBJ2-3, with 9 nucleotides matching TRBD1. The CDR3 sequence is 17 residues long. Germline lookup yields CDR1 MDHEN and CDR2 SYDVKM. In nucleotides, the CDR3 is TGTGCCAGCAGTTTAGGCTTACAGGGGGCTAGCACAGATACGCTGTATTTT. This codes for CASSLGLQGASTDTLYF.

Comments on this clonotype: Given a much more abundant clone one base away, this may be a read error. CDR3 sequence: CASSLELTGVTGANVLTF. CDR3 bases: TGTGCCAGCAGTTTGGAACTAACGGGAGTGACCGGGGCCAACGTCCTGACTTTC. The chain is built from TRBV12-3 or TRBV12-4 and TRBJ2-6; possibly TRBD2 for D (6 bases). CDR3 length: 18 amino acids. V lost 3 bases to trimming and J lost 4 bases, with 19 bases between them.

As regards this clonotype: At one end, the junction sequence differs from germline, possibly due to a read error. The chain couples TRBV5-4 to TRBJ2-1; weak D call: TRBD2 (5 bases). CDR1 and CDR2 (germline): SGHNT, YYREEE (reference sequence). CDR3 length: 12 residues. In nucleotides, the CDR3 is TGTACCAGCAGCGGCTCAAAGTATGAGCAGTTCTTC. It encodes CTSSGSKYEQFF.

Details on this clonotype: One end of the junction is discordant with germline, which a read error may explain. V gene TRBV29-1 combines with J gene TRBJ2-1; no clear D. This CDR3 region has 17 residues. The germline CDR1 and CDR2 sequences are SQVTM and ANQGSEA. The CDR3 protein is CRVEEAGHFYNYNEQFF. The CDR3 nucleotides read TGTAGAGTTGAAGAAGCTGGGCACTTCTACAACTACAATGAGCAGTTCTTC.

This rearrangement joins TRBV11-2 to TRBJ2-5; D uncertain. CDR1 and CDR2 from the germline V gene are SGHAT and FQNNGV. V was clipped by 5 bases and J by 0 bases, with 13 bases between them. This CDR3 spans 15 amino acids. The CDR3 sequence: CASSPFWSNQETQYF. The CDR3 DNA reads as TGTGCCAGCAGCCCCTTCTGGTCAAACCAAGAGACCCAGTACTTC.

This clonotype appeared a few times. The CDR3 is CASSSGRRISGNTIYF. In DNA form, the CDR3 reads TGTGCCAGCAGTTCCGGCAGGAGAATCTCTGGAAACACCATATATTTT. This chain uses TRBV28 with TRBJ1-3; D gene unclear. The germline V and J ends were trimmed by 4 bases and 0 bases, with 13 bases remaining between them. The V gene's germline CDR1 is MDHEN and CDR2 SYDVKM. This CDR3 contains 16 residues.

The rearrangement joins TRBV5-6 to TRBJ2-3; the match to TRBD1 covers 8 bases. There are 14 residues in the CDR3. Germline-derived CDR1 and CDR2 are SGHDT and YYEEEE. The V and J ends lost 4 bases and 7 bases, in that order; junction bases with no gene match: 8. DNA of the CDR3: TGTGCCAGCAGCGACCCGGACAGGGTCCATACGCAGTATTTT. Its translation: CASSDPDRVHTQYF.

In its sample, this clonotype was seen a few times. The chain carries TRBV20-1 and TRBJ1-1, with D possibly TRBD1 on 6 matching bases. The CDR3 is made up of 13 amino acids. V was clipped by 3 bases and J by 5 bases, with 13 bases between them. In germline, CDR1 is DFQATT, CDR2 SNEGSKA (reference sequence). CDR3 in DNA: TGCAGTGCTAGTCAGGGGTTTGGGACTGAAGCTTTCTTT. Translated, it gives CSASQGFGTEAFF.

V and J are TRBV21-1 and TRBJ1-5. TRBV21-1 is deemed a pseudogene. This CDR3 is built from 14 residues. CDR3 nucleotides: TGTGCCAGCATCGATAGGTTAAGGAGTCAACCCCAGCATTTT. Its protein is CASIDRLRSQPQHF.

On this clonotype itself: A much more abundant neighbour one base away suggests this may be a read error. Likely a read error: the CDR3 ends without its conserved phenylalanine or tryptophan. The rearrangement links TRBV6-5 to TRBJ1-2; tentatively, D is TRBD1 (6 bases). The CDR3 runs 15 residues. The V end was cut by 7 bases, the J end by 6 bases, with 21 bases between. From germline, CDR1 is MNHEY and CDR2 SVGAGI. In nucleotides, the CDR3 is TGTGCCAGCAAGCTAATAGGGGGTCCCAGGAATGGCTACACCGTC. It encodes CASKLIGGPRNGYTV.

As for this clonotype: This may be a read error: a much more frequent sequence differs by one nucleotide. The rearrangement links TRBV12-3 or TRBV12-4 to TRBJ2-1; D is unclear. V lost 7 bases to trimming and J lost 5 bases, with 9 bases between them. The CDR3 has 12 amino acids. The CDR3 coding sequence is TGTGCCAGCAATCCCGGAAACAATGAGCAGTTCTTC. Its protein product is CASNPGNNEQFF.

Concerning this clonotype itself: Lacking the conserved final phenylalanine or tryptophan, this CDR3 likely reflects a read error. Because the CDR3's place on the DNA is in doubt, the DNA is left out and the CDR3 is given as listed by TCRdb. V gene TRBV11-2 combines with J gene TRBJ2-2. Inclusive of both ends, the CDR3 amounts to 14 amino acids. Per germline, CDR1 SGHAT and CDR2 FQNNGV. CDR3 protein: CASSLGSNTGELFS.

For this clonotype: At one of its ends the junction is not consistent with the germline gene, which may arise from a read error. The chain combines TRBV11-2 with TRBJ2-6; D assignment may be TRBD1 or TRBD2 (5 bases each). The germline CDR1 and CDR2 sequences are SGHAT and FQNNGV. The CDR3 totals 14 residues. CDR3 sequence: CVSRRNSGGNVLTF. CDR3 nucleotide sequence: TGTGTCAGCCGGAGGAACTCTGGGGGCAACGTCCTGACTTTC.

This clonotype appeared many times. The rearrangement links TRBV6-2 or TRBV6-3 to TRBJ2-4; 9 nucleotides agree with TRBD1. There are 14 residues in the CDR3. The J segment lost 7 bases and the V segment lost 4 bases, leaving 5 bases of the junction unmatched. Germline assignment: CDR1 MNHEY and CDR2 SVGEGT. The CDR3 reads CASSWGQGSNIQYF. The CDR3, as DNA: TGTGCCAGCAGTTGGGGACAGGGAAGTAACATTCAGTACTTC.

With regard to this clonotype: A read error may explain this, as a much larger clone is one base away. The chain is built from TRBV5-5 and TRBJ1-6; the D is unclear. The CDR3 has 14 amino acids. Looked up from germline, CDR1 is SGHKS and CDR2 is YYEKEE (reference sequence). The CDR3 DNA follows: TGTGCCAGCAGCTTGGGGACCTCGAATTCACCCCTCCGCTTT. Translation gives CASSLGTSNSPLRF.

This clonotype was found once. Germline is not matched at one junction end, which may reflect a read error. The chain recombines TRBV5-4 with TRBJ2-3, with D perhaps matching TRBD2 (6 bases). This CDR3 has 17 residues. Germline lookup yields CDR1 SGHNT and CDR2 YYREEE (reference sequence). CDR3: CAGSLVGSGRSADTQYF. CDR3 sequence (DNA): TGTGCCGGCAGCTTGGTGGGTAGCGGTAGGTCCGCAGATACGCAGTATTTT.